Listed below are T cell receptor beta chains from one sample, sequenced in a study of blood T cell repertoires in COVID-19. Profiling relied on immunoSEQ multiplex PCR, and the TCRdb table lists in-frame clones only, not all of them. The repertoire includes nearly 300,000 clones, less than 85% of them detected once, and about 1.5% sits in the top ten. Material for sequencing was peripheral blood. Source of these receptors: a human donor with COVID-19, enrolled during active disease. The donor label of this sample is uncertain. Each CDR3 is given with its conserved first and last residue. D genes are given only for firm matches. Clone size, where shown, is once, few, many, or a class for clones that have expanded.

v_gene	d_gene	abundance	j_gene	CDR3aa	CDR3nt
TRBV27	.	.	TRBJ2-5	CASSLWGDGAQYF	TGTGCCAGCAGTTTATGGGGGGATGGGGCCCAGTACTTC
TRBV30	.	.	TRBJ2-3	CAWSRDGITTDTQYF	TGTGCCTGGAGTCGAGACGGGATCACGACAGATACGCAGTATTTT
TRBV19	.	once	TRBJ2-3	CASSRLPLASDTQYF	TGTGCCAGTAGTAGACTGCCCCTCGCTTCGGATACGCAGTATTTT
TRBV7-2	.	few	TRBJ2-7	CASSLMREQYF	TGTGCCAGCAGCTTAATGAGGGAGCAGTACTTC
TRBV5-1	TRBD2	few	TRBJ2-7	CASGRKPGLADYEQYF	TGCGCCAGCGGACGGAAGCCGGGACTAGCGGACTACGAGCAGTACTTC
TRBV3-1/TRBV3-2	TRBD2	once	TRBJ2-1	CASSSPGTRTNNEQFF	TGTGCCAGCAGCTCTCCGGGGACTAGGACGAACAATGAGCAGTTCTTC
TRBV28	.	.	TRBJ2-3	CASSLLYGNTQYF	TGTGCCAGCAGTTTACTGTACGGGAATACGCAGTATTTT
TRBV27	.	.	TRBJ2-7	CASSPRAASSYEQYF	TGTGCCAGCAGTCCCAGGGCAGCTAGCTCCTACGAGCAGTACTTC
TRBV5-3	TRBD1	.	TRBJ1-4	CARSFDRGFLNEKLFF	TGTGCCAGAAGCTTCGACAGGGGCTTCCTAAATGAAAAACTGTTTTTT
TRBV5-1	.	.	TRBJ2-5	CASSSGQQETQYF	TGCGCCAGCAGCTCCGGACAGCAAGAGACCCAGTACTTC
TRBV10-3	.	.	TRBJ1-2	CGIGPGDYGYTF	TGTGGCATTGGGCCGGGGGACTATGGCTACACCTTC
TRBV5-4	.	few	TRBJ1-2	CASSSRSAQGYTF	TGTGCCAGCAGCTCGCGGAGCGCGCAGGGCTACACCTTC